Listed below are T cell receptor beta chains from one sample, sequenced in a study of blood T cell repertoires in COVID-19. Assay used: immunoSEQ multiplex PCR; TCRdb lists only in-frame clones, some missing. The sample lists approximately 270,000 clones; 80% to 90% were seen once. Sequenced material: PBMCs or T cells enriched from blood (not recorded which). Every receptor here comes from a man aged 40-49 years who had recovered from COVID-19. Both conserved end residues are part of each CDR3. A D gene is named only where the DNA matches it firmly. Not every row has a clone size; where given, it reads once, few, many or a size class.

j_gene	abundance	d_gene	v_gene	CDR3aa	CDR3nt
TRBJ2-3	NA	TRBD2	TRBV5-4	CASSLTSGGRDTQYF	TGTGCCAGCAGCTTGACTAGCGGGGGTAGGGATACGCAGTATTTT
TRBJ1-2	once	NA	TRBV5-1	CASSSDWGANYGYTF	TGCGCCAGCAGCTCCGACTGGGGAGCAAACTATGGCTACACCTTC
TRBJ1-2	few	NA	TRBV30	CAWSPRGLIGGYTF	TGTGCCTGGAGTCCCAGGGGTTTGATTGGGGGCTACACCTTC
TRBJ2-7	NA	NA	TRBV5-8	CASSPGTPYEQYF	TGTGCCAGCAGCCCCGGGACACCTTACGAGCAGTACTTC
TRBJ1-1	once	TRBD1	TRBV7-9	CASSPQGQGGTEAFF	TGTGCCAGCAGCCCTCAGGGACAGGGGGGCACTGAAGCTTTCTTT
TRBJ1-4	NA	NA	TRBV5-1	CASSLNQVDVEKLFF	TGCGCCAGCAGCTTGAACCAGGTTGATGTGGAAAAACTGTTTTTT
TRBJ1-1	NA	TRBD1	TRBV29-1	CSVYSQGAPTEAFF	TGCAGCGTTTATTCGCAGGGGGCGCCCACTGAAGCTTTCTTT
TRBJ2-1	NA	NA	TRBV12-3/TRBV12-4	CASSLRSQGEQFF	TGTGCCAGCAGTTTGAGATCTCAGGGGGAGCAGTTCTTC
TRBJ1-2	once	TRBD1	TRBV6-2/TRBV6-3	CASSSRGQSYGYTF	TGTGCCAGCAGTTCGAGGGGACAGAGCTATGGCTACACCTTC
TRBJ1-1	NA	TRBD1	TRBV5-1	CASSRNRGGTEAFF	TGCGCCAGCAGCAGGAACAGGGGAGGCACTGAAGCTTTCTTT
TRBJ1-2	NA	NA	TRBV18	CASSPDKRYGYTF	TGTGCCAGCTCTCCGGACAAACGCTATGGCTACACCTTC
TRBJ1-1	NA	NA	TRBV6-5	CASSYSSFLNTEAFF	TGTGCCAGCAGTTACTCGTCCTTTTTGAACACTGAAGCTTTCTTT
TRBJ1-5	NA	NA	TRBV2	CASREGRAGGQPQHF	TGTGCCAGCAGGGAAGGACGGGCTGGAGGTCAGCCCCAGCATTTT
TRBJ2-5	NA	TRBD2	TRBV27	CASSLLAGLKYQETQYF	TGTGCCAGCAGTTTATTAGCGGGGCTTAAGTACCAAGAGACCCAGTACTTC